Presented here are 20 T cell receptor beta chains from one specimen sequenced in a study of T-cell memory formation after mild COVID-19. MiXCR, applied by TCRdb to the 5' RACE reads, yields one record per CDR3 protein. The table includes some 120,000 distinct CDR3 sequences, 5% to 6.5% detected once. Sequencing used PBMCs or a T cell subset sorted from them (not recorded which). Receptor source: an adult woman who had mild COVID-19 (a few samples of this study predate the infection). Cell type and time point are not known.

This clonotype showed up many times. The chain carries TRBV7-6 and TRBJ2-2; D unresolved. Trimming took off 2 bases at V and 6 bases at J, with 7 bases between the two ends. The CDR3 runs 13 residues. Per the germline V gene, CDR1 is SGHVS and CDR2 is FNYEAQ. The CDR3, as DNA: TGTGCCAGCAGCTTATTTAGGGCCGGGGAGCTGTTTTTT. It specifies CASSLFRAGELFF.

This clonotype occurred a few times. CDR3 sequence: CASSPSTGRRDTQYF. CDR3 DNA sequence: TGCGCCAGCAGCCCTTCGACAGGGCGGCGGGATACGCAGTATTTT. This chain links TRBV4-3 with TRBJ2-3; 7 bases agree with TRBD1. CDR3 length equals 15 residues. The ends lost 4 bases at V and 6 bases at J; junction bases unmatched: 10. Germline V gives CDR1 LGHNA, CDR2 YSLEER.

This clonotype was seen a few times. The rearrangement joins TRBV27 to TRBJ2-1; TRBD2 is a possible D gene (6 bases). This CDR3 is 13 amino acids long. Germline CDR1 MNHEY, CDR2 SMNVEV (reference sequence). V shed 8 bases and J shed 4 bases, with 12 bases lying between them. CDR3 nucleotide sequence: TGTGCCAGCGGCGGGGTCCCATACAATGAGCAGTTCTTC. It yields the protein CASGGVPYNEQFF.

This clonotype came up many times. CDR3 sequence reads: CASSYGRTGINYEQYF. The CDR3 region has the DNA TGCGCCAGCAGTTATGGCCGGACAGGGATCAACTACGAGCAGTACTTC. The chain uses TRBV5-1 and TRBJ2-7; 8 bases match TRBD1. Trimming removed 5 bases from V and 3 bases from J; junction bases left unmatched: 13. Germline assignment: CDR1 SGHRS and CDR2 YFSETQ. The CDR3 runs 16 residues.

This clonotype was recorded a few times. This sequence joins TRBV7-9 and TRBJ2-7; D is uncertain. Trimming shortened V by 5 bases and J by 3 bases, and 14 bases separated the two germline ends. This CDR3 region has 14 residues. Germline assignment: CDR1 SEHNR and CDR2 FQNEAQ (reference sequence). The CDR3 loop is CASSPTTTHYEQYF. The DNA of the CDR3 is TGTGCCAGCAGCCCAACGACGACCCACTACGAGCAGTACTTC. Full variable domain (remainder filled in from reference TRBV7-9 and TRBJ2-7): DTGVSQNPRHKITKRGQNVTFRCDPISEHNRLYWYRQTLGQGPEFLTYFQNEAQLEKSRLLSDRFSAERPKGSFSTLEIQRTEQGDSAMYLCASSPTTTHYEQYFGPGTRLTVT.

This clonotype was found many times. The chain employs TRBV3-1 and TRBJ2-7; D remains ambiguous. Germline CDR1 and CDR2: LGHDT and YNNKEL (reference sequence). The length of the CDR3 is 12 residues. Trimming took off 4 bases at V and 2 bases at J, with 6 bases between the two ends. For the CDR3, the DNA is TGTGCCAGCAGCCCCGGTACCTACGAGCAGTACTTC. Translation: CASSPGTYEQYF.

This clonotype was observed a few times. The rearrangement joins TRBV11-3 to TRBJ1-1; D uncertain. The germline V and J ends were trimmed by 3 bases and 0 bases, with 11 bases remaining between them. The germline V gene encodes CDR1 SGHNT and CDR2 YENEEA. The CDR3 consists of 15 residues. The CDR3 reads CASSLMSELNTEAFF. Here the CDR3 DNA reads TGTGCCAGCAGCTTGATGAGCGAATTGAACACTGAAGCTTTCTTT.

Many counts were recorded for this clonotype. The chain carries TRBV5-1 and TRBJ2-1, with 9 bases fitting TRBD1. With V trimmed by 4 bases and J by 2 bases, 4 bases remained unmatched. Germline V gene lookup returns CDR1 SGHRS and CDR2 YFSETQ. This CDR3 contains 15 residues. Here the CDR3 reads CASSGDRATYNEQFF. CDR3 coding DNA: TGCGCCAGCAGCGGGGACAGGGCCACCTACAATGAGCAGTTCTTC.

This clonotype has only a few counts. The V gene is TRBV7-3, the J gene TRBJ2-3; tentative D call: TRBD2 (5 bases). Deletions cut 2 bases from V and 3 bases from J, with 15 bases between. Germline V CDR1 and CDR2: SGHTA, FQGTGA. CDR3 length equals 16 residues. The CDR3: CASSLGVLRETDTQYF. DNA for the CDR3: TGTGCCAGCAGCTTAGGTGTGTTGAGGGAGACAGATACGCAGTATTTT.

This CDR3 reads CASSPLTGRNTGELFF. Here the CDR3 DNA reads TGTGCCAGCAGCCCCCTGACAGGGAGGAACACCGGGGAGCTGTTTTTT. This rearrangement joins TRBV5-5 to TRBJ2-2, with TRBD1 matching over 7 bases. This CDR3 is 16 amino acids long. Per the germline V gene, CDR1 is SGHKS and CDR2 is YYEKEE (reference sequence). Germline trimming cut 4 bases from V and 1 base from J; bases unmatched to any gene: 7. The full variable domain, completed using reference TRBV5-5 and TRBJ2-2, is DAGVTQSPTHLIKTRGQQVTLRCSPISGHKSVSWYQQVLGQGPQFIFQYYEKEERGRGNFPDRFSARQFPNYSSELNVNALLLGDSALYLCASSPLTGRNTGELFFGEGSRLTVL.

The table lists this clonotype with many counts. V gene TRBV7-9 combines with J gene TRBJ2-1; D is uncertain. The CDR3 is 12 amino acids. Germline V gene lookup returns CDR1 SEHNR and CDR2 FQNEAQ (reference sequence). Trimming removed 1 base from V and 8 bases from J, with 6 bases in between. CDR3 nucleotides: TGTGCCAGCAGCTTAGACCAGTATGAGCAGTTCTTC. Protein: CASSLDQYEQFF. Full variable domain (outside the CDR3, taken from reference TRBV7-9 and TRBJ2-1): DTGVSQNPRHKITKRGQNVTFRCDPISEHNRLYWYRQTLGQGPEFLTYFQNEAQLEKSRLLSDRFSAERPKGSFSTLEIQRTEQGDSAMYLCASSLDQYEQFFGPGTRLTVL.

This clonotype occurred many times. The chain recombines TRBV5-1 with TRBJ2-1; D is ambiguous. Germline V gives CDR1 SGHRS, CDR2 YFSETQ. V lost 3 bases, J lost 7 bases, and 17 bases lay in between. The CDR3 has 15 amino acids. The CDR3 nucleotides are TGCGCCAGCAGCTCCACCGAACCCCCTGTGAATGAGCAGTTCTTC. It encodes CASSSTEPPVNEQFF.

The chain links TRBV6-2 or TRBV6-3 to TRBJ2-2, with TRBD1 as a possible D gene (5 bases). Looked up from germline, CDR1 is MNHEY and CDR2 is SVGEGT. With 2 bases removed from V and 7 bases from J, the gap between germline ends came to 14 bases. This CDR3 has 15 amino acids. CDR3 in amino acids: CASSYGAVRDGELFF. CDR3 in DNA: TGTGCCAGCAGTTACGGGGCAGTAAGGGACGGGGAGCTGTTTTTT.

This clonotype showed up just a few times. The rearrangement uses TRBV7-9 and TRBJ2-5, with D unresolved. Trimming removed 4 bases from V and 5 bases from J, with 11 bases in between. This CDR3 has 13 residues. CDR1 is SEHNR, CDR2 FQNEAQ, per germline (reference sequence). This CDR3 reads CASSYGLVETQYF. CDR3 DNA: TGTGCCAGCAGCTACGGGCTTGTGGAGACCCAGTACTTC.

This CDR3 reads CASSGTRGRNTIYF. CDR3 DNA: TGTGCCAGCAGCGGGACCCGGGGGAGAAACACCATATATTTT. V usage is TRBV6-6 and J usage is TRBJ1-3, with a weak D call TRBD1 (5 bases). Germline V gene data show CDR1 as MNHNY and CDR2 as SVGAGI (reference sequence). This CDR3 has 14 amino acids. The ends were cut back, 6 bases at V and 5 bases at J, with 14 bases in the middle.

This clonotype was seen at least ten times. J is TRBJ2-2 and V is TRBV27; 7 bases line up with TRBD2. The V gene end was trimmed by 3 bases and the J gene end by 3 bases; junction bases not matched to a gene: 1. The CDR3 extends over 14 amino acids. Germline V lookup: CDR1 MNHEY, CDR2 SMNVEV (reference sequence). CDR3 nucleotide sequence: TGTGCCAGCAGTTTCCTAGCGGACACCGGGGAGCTGTTTTTT. Its translation is CASSFLADTGELFF.

The chain links TRBV7-9 to TRBJ2-4, with 7 bases identical to TRBD1. V shed 8 bases, J shed 0 bases, and the junction held 4 bases outside the gene matches. CDR3 size: 14 residues. Looked up from germline, CDR1 is SEHNR and CDR2 is FQNEAQ (reference sequence). CDR3 nucleotides: TGTGCCAGCGGCGACAGGGTAGCCAAAAACATTCAGTACTTC. Its translation: CASGDRVAKNIQYF.

This clonotype turned up a few times. The chain combines TRBV18 with TRBJ1-1, with 8 nucleotides matching TRBD1. After removal of 5 bases from V and 0 bases from J, the junction contained 8 bases not matched to a gene. This CDR3 region has 16 residues. Germline V lookup: CDR1 KGHSH, CDR2 LQKENI. CDR3 DNA sequence: TGTGCCAGCTCAGTTGGGACAGGAAAGCTGAACACTGAAGCTTTCTTT. Encoded protein: CASSVGTGKLNTEAFF.

This chain joins TRBV13 and TRBJ2-1; the D is unclear. The CDR3 is 11 residues long. From germline, CDR1 is PRHDT and CDR2 FYEKMQ (reference sequence). The germline V and J ends were trimmed by 4 bases and 5 bases, with 3 bases remaining between them. CDR3 nucleotides: TGTGCCAGCAGCTGGAACAATGAGCAGTTCTTC. Translating it yields CASSWNNEQFF.

This clonotype was found a few times. The chain employs TRBV5-6 and TRBJ2-5; 13 bases are a match to TRBD2. The trim removed 4 bases at V and 1 base at J, leaving 4 bases unmatched. Germline loops: CDR1 SGHDT, CDR2 YYEEEE. The CDR3 covers 16 residues. The CDR3 sequence is CASSQRLAGGQETQYF. CDR3 DNA sequence: TGTGCCAGCAGCCAAAGACTAGCGGGAGGCCAAGAGACCCAGTACTTC.